The 10 T cell receptor beta chains given below trace back to one sample, sequenced in a study of T cells in women clearing cervical HPV infection. TCRdb keeps only in-frame clones here, not all; method: immunoSEQ multiplex PCR. The table lists tens of thousands of clones, with about 1.2% in the top ten. What was sequenced was blood buffy coat. Every receptor here comes from a woman between 18 and 70 years old with a cervical HPV16 infection that either progressed to CIN3+ or cleared (not recorded which).

Note on this clone: The sequence runs out 3 residues before the end of the CDR3; the remainder is reconstructed from the germline J gene. This chain joins TRBV20-1 and TRBJ2-7; D not certain. This CDR3 has 9 residues. Trimming took 6 bases from V and 4 from J, leaving 4 bases between them. Germline V gene data show CDR1 as DFQATT and CDR2 as SNEGSKA (reference sequence). The CDR3 bases that were read are TGCAGTGCAACATACGAG. It specifies CSATYE. The whole CDR3 protein is CSATYEQYF.

The CDR3 region is CASSYGWQETQYF. The covered CDR3 bases are TGTGCCAGCAGTTACGGCTGGCAAGAGACC. The chain employs TRBV6-2 or TRBV6-3 and TRBJ2-5, with unresolved D. The read is 3 residues too short to cover the CDR3 end, so that end is filled in from the germline J gene. From germline, CDR1 is MNHEY and CDR2 SVGEGT. CDR3 length equals 13 residues. The V and J ends lost 2 bases and 2 bases respectively, with 6 bases between them.

The chain's CDR3 is CAISGTGVLQGYEQYF. The covered CDR3 bases are TGTGCCATCAGCGGGACAGGGGTCCTTCAGGGGTACGAG. The chain has TRBV10-3 and TRBJ2-7; TRBD1 agrees at 10 bases. The CDR3 end falls 3 residues outside the read, so it is completed with the germline J gene. With V trimmed by 6 bases and J by 4 bases, 12 bases remained unmatched. The CDR3 has 16 amino acids. Germline CDR1 ENHRY, CDR2 SYGVKD.

Remarks on this clone: The CDR3 extends 3 residues past the end of the read, so its final part is completed from the germline J gene. This chain uses TRBV28 with TRBJ2-5; 14 bases agree with TRBD2. The germline V gene encodes CDR1 MDHEN and CDR2 SYDVKM. The CDR3 length is 19 residues. V lost 7 bases and J lost 6; bases outside the gene matches: 19. The CDR3 loop is CASNPGKIGTSGSLKTQYF. The CDR3 bases that were read are TGTGCCAGCAACCCAGGGAAGATAGGGACTAGCGGGAGTCTAAAGACC. Combining the CDR3 with reference TRBV28 and TRBJ2-5 gives the whole variable domain DVKVTQSSRYLVKRTGEKVFLECVQDMDHENMFWYRQDPGLGLRLIYFSYDVKMKEKGDIPEGYSVSREKKERFSLILESASTNQTSMYLCASNPGKIGTSGSLKTQYFGPGTRLLVL.

Comment on this clone: The missing CDR3 end, 3 residues past where the read stops, is filled in from the germline J gene. The chain has TRBV28 and TRBJ2-1; 9 positions agree with TRBD2. The V gene end was trimmed by 6 bases and the J gene end by 0 bases; junction bases not matched to a gene: 3. The CDR3 contains 15 residues. Per the germline V gene, CDR1 is MDHEN and CDR2 is SYDVKM. The DNA read from the CDR3 is TGTGCCAGCAGGAGCGGGGGGAACTCCTACAATGAG. Its protein product is CASRSGGNSYNE. The CDR3 as a whole reads CASRSGGNSYNEQFF.

CDR3 DNA (partial): TGTGCCTCCACCCCAGGGAGCCATGAG. Residues: CASTPGSHE. The whole CDR3 region reads CASTPGSHEQFF. The rearrangement uses TRBV11-1 and TRBJ2-1; D may be TRBD1 or TRBD2 (5 bases each). The CDR3 end falls 3 residues outside the read, so it is completed with the germline J gene. The ends were cut back, 11 bases at V and 8 bases at J, with 16 bases in the middle. This CDR3 spans 12 amino acids. CDR1 is SGHAT, CDR2 FQDESV, per germline (reference sequence).

For this clone: The CDR3 end lies 3 residues beyond the end of the read and is filled in from the germline J gene. This chain links TRBV19 with TRBJ2-1; D is possibly TRBD1 (7 bases). CDR3 size: 14 residues. V was pared by 6 bases and J by 7 bases, with 16 bases between. The germline V gene has CDR1 LNHDA and CDR2 SQIVND (reference sequence). The CDR3 bases that were read are TGTGCCAGTAGGCGGGACAGCTCCACTAATGAG. Residues: CASRRDSSTNE. The whole CDR3 sequence is CASRRDSSTNEQFF.

As to this clone: Read coverage stops 3 residues before the CDR3 terminus; the germline J gene supplies the remainder. J is TRBJ2-1 and V is TRBV5-1, with a weak D call TRBD1 (6 bases). This CDR3 has 15 amino acids. Germline V gives CDR1 SGHRS, CDR2 YFSETQ. Trimming took 4 bases from V and 5 from J, leaving 16 bases between them. The CDR3 reads CASSRNPGHDNEQFF. The part of the CDR3 DNA that was read is TGCGCCAGCAGCCGGAATCCGGGACATGACAATGAG.

As to this clone: The read is 3 residues too short to cover the CDR3 end, so that end is filled in from the germline J gene. The chain has TRBV7-3 and TRBJ2-1; TRBD2 is a possible D gene (6 bases). CDR3 length equals 14 residues. Trimming pared 7 bases from V and 5 bases from J, leaving 15 bases between. Germline loops: CDR1 SGHTA, CDR2 FQGTGA. The DNA read from the CDR3 is TGTGCCAGCAAAAGACTAGGGTCTAACAATGAG. Amino acids: CASKRLGSNNE. The full CDR3 sequence reads CASKRLGSNNEQFF.

Comments on this clone: Read data end 3 residues before the CDR3 end; the end is taken from the germline J gene. The V call is TRBV20-1, the J call TRBJ1-5; D ambiguous. Germline V gene data show CDR1 as DFQATT and CDR2 as SNEGSKA (reference sequence). Trimming removed 6 bases at V and 2 bases at J, with 8 bases between. This CDR3 has 12 residues. The DNA read from the CDR3 is TGCAGTGCCCAACGGGGCAATCAGCCC. The encoded protein is CSAQRGNQP. The whole CDR3 is CSAQRGNQPQHF.